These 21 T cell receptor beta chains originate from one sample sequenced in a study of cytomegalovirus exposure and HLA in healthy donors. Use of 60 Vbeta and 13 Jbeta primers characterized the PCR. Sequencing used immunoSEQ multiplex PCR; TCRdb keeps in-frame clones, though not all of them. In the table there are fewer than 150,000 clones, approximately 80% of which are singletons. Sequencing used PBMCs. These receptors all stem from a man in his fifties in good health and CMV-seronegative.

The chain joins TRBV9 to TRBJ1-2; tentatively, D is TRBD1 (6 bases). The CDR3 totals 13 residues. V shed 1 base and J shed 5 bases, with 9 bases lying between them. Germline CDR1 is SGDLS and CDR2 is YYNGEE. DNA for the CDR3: TGTGCCAGCAGCGTATACCAGGGGTATGGCTACACCTTC. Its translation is CASSVYQGYGYTF.

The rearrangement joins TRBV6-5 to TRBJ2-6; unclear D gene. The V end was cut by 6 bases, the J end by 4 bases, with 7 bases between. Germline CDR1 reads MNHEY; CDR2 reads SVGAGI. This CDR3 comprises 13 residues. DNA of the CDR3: TGTGCCAGCAGGCGAATAGGGGCCAACGTCCTGACTTTC. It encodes CASRRIGANVLTF.

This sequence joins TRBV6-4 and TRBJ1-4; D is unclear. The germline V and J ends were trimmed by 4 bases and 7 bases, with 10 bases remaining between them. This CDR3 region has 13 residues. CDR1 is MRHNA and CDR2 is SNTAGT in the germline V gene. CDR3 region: CASSAIRGEKLFF. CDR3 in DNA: TGTGCCAGCAGTGCAATTCGGGGTGAAAAACTGTTTTTT.

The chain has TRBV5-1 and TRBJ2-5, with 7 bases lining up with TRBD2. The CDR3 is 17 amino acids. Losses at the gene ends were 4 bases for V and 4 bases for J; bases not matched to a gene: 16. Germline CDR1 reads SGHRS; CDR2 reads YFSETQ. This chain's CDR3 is CASSALTSSGIRETQYF. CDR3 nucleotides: TGCGCCAGCAGCGCATTGACATCTAGCGGAATCCGAGAGACCCAGTACTTC. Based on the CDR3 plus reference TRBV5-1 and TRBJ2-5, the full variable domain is KAGVTQTPRYLIKTRGQQVTLSCSPISGHRSVSWYQQTPGQGLQFLFEYFSETQRNKGNFPGRFSGRQFSNSRSEMNVSTLELGDSALYLCASSALTSSGIRETQYFGPGTRLLVL.

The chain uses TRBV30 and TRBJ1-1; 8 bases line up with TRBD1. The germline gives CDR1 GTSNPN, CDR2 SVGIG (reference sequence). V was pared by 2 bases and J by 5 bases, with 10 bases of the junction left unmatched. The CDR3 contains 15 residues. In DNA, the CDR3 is TGTGCCTGGAGTTTAATGCAGGGGGCCGGGACTGAAGCTTTCTTT. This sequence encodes CAWSLMQGAGTEAFF.

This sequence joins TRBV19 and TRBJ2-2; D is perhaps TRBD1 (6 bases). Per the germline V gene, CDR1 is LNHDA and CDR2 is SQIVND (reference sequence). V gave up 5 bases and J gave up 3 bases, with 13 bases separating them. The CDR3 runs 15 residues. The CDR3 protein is CASSAGTSYTGELFF. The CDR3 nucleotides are TGTGCCAGTAGTGCCGGGACAAGCTACACCGGGGAGCTGTTTTTT.

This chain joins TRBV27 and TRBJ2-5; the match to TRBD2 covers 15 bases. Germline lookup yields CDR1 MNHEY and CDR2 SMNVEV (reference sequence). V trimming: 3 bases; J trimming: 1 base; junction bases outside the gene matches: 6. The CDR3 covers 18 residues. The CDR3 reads CASSLGTSGRPAQETQYF. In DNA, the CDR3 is TGTGCCAGCAGTTTGGGGACTAGCGGGAGGCCCGCCCAAGAGACCCAGTACTTC.

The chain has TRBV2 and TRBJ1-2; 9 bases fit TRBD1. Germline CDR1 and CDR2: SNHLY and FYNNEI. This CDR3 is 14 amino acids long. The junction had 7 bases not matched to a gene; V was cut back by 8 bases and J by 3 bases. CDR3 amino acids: CASGPQGADYGYTF. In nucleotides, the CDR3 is TGTGCCAGCGGACCACAGGGGGCCGACTATGGCTACACCTTC.

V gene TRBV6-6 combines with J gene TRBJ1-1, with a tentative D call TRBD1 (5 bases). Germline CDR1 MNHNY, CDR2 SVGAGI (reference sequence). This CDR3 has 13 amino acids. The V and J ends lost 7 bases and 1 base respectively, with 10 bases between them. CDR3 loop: CASTLGGNTEAFF. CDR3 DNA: TGTGCCAGCACCCTCGGGGGGAACACTGAAGCTTTCTTT.

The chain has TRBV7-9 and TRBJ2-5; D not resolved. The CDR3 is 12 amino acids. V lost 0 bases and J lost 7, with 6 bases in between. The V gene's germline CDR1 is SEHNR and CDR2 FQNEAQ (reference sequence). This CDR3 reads CASSLAQATQYF. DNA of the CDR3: TGTGCCAGCAGCTTAGCTCAGGCGACCCAGTACTTC. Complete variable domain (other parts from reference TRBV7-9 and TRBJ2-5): DTGVSQNPRHKITKRGQNVTFRCDPISEHNRLYWYRQTLGQGPEFLTYFQNEAQLEKSRLLSDRFSAERPKGSFSTLEIQRTEQGDSAMYLCASSLAQATQYFGPGTRLLVL.

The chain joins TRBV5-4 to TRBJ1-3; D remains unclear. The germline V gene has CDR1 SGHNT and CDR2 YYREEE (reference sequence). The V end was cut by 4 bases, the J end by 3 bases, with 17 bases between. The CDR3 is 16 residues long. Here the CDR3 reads CASSPERPLLGNTIYF. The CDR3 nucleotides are TGTGCCAGCAGCCCCGAGAGGCCCCTCCTTGGAAACACCATATATTTT.

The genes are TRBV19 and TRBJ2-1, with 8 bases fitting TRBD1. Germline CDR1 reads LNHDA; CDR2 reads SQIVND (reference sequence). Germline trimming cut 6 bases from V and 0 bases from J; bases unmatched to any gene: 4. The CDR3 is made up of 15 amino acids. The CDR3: CASSPDRVSYNEQFF. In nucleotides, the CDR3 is TGTGCCAGTAGCCCGGACAGGGTCTCCTACAATGAGCAGTTCTTC. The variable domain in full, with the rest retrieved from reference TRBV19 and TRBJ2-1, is DGGITQSPKYLFRKEGQNVTLSCEQNLNHDAMYWYRQDPGQGLRLIYYSQIVNDFQKGDIAEGYSVSREKKESFPLTVTSAQKNPTAFYLCASSPDRVSYNEQFFGPGTRLTVL.

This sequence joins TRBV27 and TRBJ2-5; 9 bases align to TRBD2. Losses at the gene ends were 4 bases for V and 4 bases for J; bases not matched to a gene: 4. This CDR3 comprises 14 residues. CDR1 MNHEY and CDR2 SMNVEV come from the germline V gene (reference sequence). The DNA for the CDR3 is TGTGCCAGCAGTTCGCGCGGGAGGGGAGAGACCCAGTACTTC. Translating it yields CASSSRGRGETQYF.

CDR3 bases: TGTGCCAGCACTCTGAGCACAGATACGCAGTATTTT. Translation: CASTLSTDTQYF. The genes are TRBV2 and TRBJ2-3; D gene uncertain. Trimming left V 7 bases short and J 0 bases short, with 5 bases between. This CDR3 comprises 12 residues. The germline V gene has CDR1 SNHLY and CDR2 FYNNEI.

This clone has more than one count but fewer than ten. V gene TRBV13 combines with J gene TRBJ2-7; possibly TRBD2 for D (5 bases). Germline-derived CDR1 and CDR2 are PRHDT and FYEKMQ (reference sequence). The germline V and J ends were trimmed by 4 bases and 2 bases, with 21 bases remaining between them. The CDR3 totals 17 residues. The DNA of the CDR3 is TGTGCCAGCAGCTCAAGTTATGGAGGTGACCGTCCCTACGAGCAGTACTTC. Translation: CASSSSYGGDRPYEQYF.

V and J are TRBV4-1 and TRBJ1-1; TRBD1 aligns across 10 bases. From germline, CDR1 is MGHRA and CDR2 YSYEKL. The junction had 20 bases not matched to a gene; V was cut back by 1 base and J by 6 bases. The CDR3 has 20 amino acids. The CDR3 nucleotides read TGCGCCAGCAGCCAAGCGTCCGTCCGACTCCAAGGGACAGGGGCCCCTGAAGCTTTCTTT. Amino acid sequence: CASSQASVRLQGTGAPEAFF.

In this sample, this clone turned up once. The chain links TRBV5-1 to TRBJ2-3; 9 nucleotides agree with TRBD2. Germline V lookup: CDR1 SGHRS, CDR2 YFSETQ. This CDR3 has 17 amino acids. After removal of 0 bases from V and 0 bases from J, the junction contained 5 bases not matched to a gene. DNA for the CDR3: TGCGCCAGCAGCTTGGGGCGGCTAGCGGGAAGCACAGATACGCAGTATTTT. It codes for CASSLGRLAGSTDTQYF.

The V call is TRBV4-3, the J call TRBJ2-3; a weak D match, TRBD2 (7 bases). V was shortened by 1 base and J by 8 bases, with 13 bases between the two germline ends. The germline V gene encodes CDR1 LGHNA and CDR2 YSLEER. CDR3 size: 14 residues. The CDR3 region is CASSQGEGEITQYF. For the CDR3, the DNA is TGCGCCAGCAGCCAAGGGGAGGGGGAGATTACGCAGTATTTT.

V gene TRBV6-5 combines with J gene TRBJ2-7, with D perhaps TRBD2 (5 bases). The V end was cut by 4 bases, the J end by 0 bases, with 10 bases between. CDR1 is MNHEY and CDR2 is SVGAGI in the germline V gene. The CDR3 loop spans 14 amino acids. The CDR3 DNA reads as TGTGCCAGCAGTTTCGGAACTAGCTCCTACGAGCAGTACTTC. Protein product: CASSFGTSSYEQYF.

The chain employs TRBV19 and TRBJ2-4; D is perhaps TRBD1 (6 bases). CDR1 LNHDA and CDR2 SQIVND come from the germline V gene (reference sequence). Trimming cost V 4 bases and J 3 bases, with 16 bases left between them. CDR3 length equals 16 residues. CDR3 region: CASSNRRQGGKNIQYF. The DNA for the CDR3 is TGTGCCAGTAGTAACAGGCGCCAAGGGGGCAAAAACATTCAGTACTTC. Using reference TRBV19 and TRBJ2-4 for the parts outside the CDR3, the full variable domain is DGGITQSPKYLFRKEGQNVTLSCEQNLNHDAMYWYRQDPGQGLRLIYYSQIVNDFQKGDIAEGYSVSREKKESFPLTVTSAQKNPTAFYLCASSNRRQGGKNIQYFGAGTRLSVL.

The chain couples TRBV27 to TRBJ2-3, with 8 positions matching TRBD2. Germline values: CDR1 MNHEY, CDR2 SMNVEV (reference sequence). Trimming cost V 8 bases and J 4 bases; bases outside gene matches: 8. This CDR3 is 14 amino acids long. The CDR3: CASAFLAGSDTQYF. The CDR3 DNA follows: TGTGCCAGCGCCTTCCTAGCGGGCTCAGATACGCAGTATTTT.